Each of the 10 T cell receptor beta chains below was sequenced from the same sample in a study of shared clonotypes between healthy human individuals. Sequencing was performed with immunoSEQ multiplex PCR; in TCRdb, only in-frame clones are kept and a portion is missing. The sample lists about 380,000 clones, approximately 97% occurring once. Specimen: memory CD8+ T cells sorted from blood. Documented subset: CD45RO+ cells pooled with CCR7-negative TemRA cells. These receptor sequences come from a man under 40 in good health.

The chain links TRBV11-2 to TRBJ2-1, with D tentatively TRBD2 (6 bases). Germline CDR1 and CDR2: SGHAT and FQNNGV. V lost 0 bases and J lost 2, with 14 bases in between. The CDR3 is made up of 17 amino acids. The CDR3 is CASSLDLGSGTYNEQFF. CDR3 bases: TGTGCCAGCAGCTTAGATCTTGGTAGCGGAACCTACAATGAGCAGTTCTTC.

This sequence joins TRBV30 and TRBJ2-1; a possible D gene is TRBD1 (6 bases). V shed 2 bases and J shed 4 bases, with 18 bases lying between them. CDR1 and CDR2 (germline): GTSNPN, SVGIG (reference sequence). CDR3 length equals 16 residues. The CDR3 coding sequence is TGTGCCTGGAGTACAGGGCGCCTGAGAGGTTACAATGAGCAGTTCTTC. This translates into CAWSTGRLRGYNEQFF.

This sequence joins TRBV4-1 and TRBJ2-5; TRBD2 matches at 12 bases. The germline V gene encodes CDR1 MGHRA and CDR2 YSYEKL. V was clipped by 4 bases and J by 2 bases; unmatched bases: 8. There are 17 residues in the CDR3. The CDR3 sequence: CASSRLPLAGGQETQYF. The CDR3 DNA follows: TGCGCCAGCAGCCGGCTTCCCCTAGCGGGAGGGCAAGAGACCCAGTACTTC.

The CDR3: CASSQYMAVTTDTQYF. CDR3 sequence (DNA): TGTGCCAGCAGCCAATATATGGCAGTCACCACAGATACGCAGTATTTT. The chain is built from TRBV14 and TRBJ2-3; D gene ambiguous. V dropped 2 bases and J dropped 2 bases, with 14 bases sitting between them. This CDR3 has 16 amino acids. Germline CDR1 is SGHDN and CDR2 is FVKESK.

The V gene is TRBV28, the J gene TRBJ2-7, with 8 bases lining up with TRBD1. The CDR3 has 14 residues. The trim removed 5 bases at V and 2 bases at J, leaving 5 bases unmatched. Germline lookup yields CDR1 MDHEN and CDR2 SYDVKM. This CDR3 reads CASSLDRGPYEQYF. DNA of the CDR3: TGTGCCAGCAGTCTTGACAGGGGCCCCTACGAGCAGTACTTC.

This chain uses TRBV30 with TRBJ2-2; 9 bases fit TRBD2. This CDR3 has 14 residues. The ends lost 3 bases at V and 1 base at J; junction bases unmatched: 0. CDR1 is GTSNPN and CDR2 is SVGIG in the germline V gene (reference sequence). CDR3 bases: TGTGCCTGGAGACTAGCGGGGAACACCGGGGAGCTGTTTTTT. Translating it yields CAWRLAGNTGELFF.

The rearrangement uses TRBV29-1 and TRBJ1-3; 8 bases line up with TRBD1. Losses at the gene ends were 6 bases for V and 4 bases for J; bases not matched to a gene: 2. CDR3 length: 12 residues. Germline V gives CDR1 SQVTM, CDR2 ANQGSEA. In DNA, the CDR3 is TGCAGCGTCCGGGACAGGGGAAACACCATATATTTT. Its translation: CSVRDRGNTIYF.

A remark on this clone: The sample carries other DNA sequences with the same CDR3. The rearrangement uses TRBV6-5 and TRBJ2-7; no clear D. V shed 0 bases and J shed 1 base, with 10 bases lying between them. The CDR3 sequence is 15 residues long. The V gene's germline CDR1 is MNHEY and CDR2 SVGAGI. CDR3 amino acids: CASSYSTGASYEQYF. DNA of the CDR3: TGTGCCAGCAGTTACTCGACTGGAGCGTCCTACGAGCAGTACTTC.

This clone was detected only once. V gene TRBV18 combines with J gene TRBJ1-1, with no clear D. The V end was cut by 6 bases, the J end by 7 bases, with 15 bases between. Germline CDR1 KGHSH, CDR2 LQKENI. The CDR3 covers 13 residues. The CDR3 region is CASSLKTDFEAFF. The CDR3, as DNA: TGTGCCAGCTCCCTGAAAACGGACTTTGAAGCTTTCTTT.

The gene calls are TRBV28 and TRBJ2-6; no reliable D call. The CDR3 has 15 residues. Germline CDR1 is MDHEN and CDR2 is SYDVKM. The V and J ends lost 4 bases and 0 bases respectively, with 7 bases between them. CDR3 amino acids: CASSSNGSGANVLTF. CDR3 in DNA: TGTGCCAGCAGTTCCAATGGCTCTGGGGCCAACGTCCTGACTTTC.